These T cell receptor beta chains were read from a single sample in a study of cytomegalovirus exposure and HLA in healthy donors. TCRdb's copy holds only in-frame clones and misses some; the assay was immunoSEQ multiplex PCR. The data show 150,000 or so clones, approximately 72% seen once. The sequenced material came from PBMCs. Receptors were obtained from a human donor in good health. Each CDR3 is given with its conserved first and last residue. The D gene is left open where the match is weak. Clone size is shown for a subset of rows, as once, few, many or a class of expanded clone.

v_gene,j_gene,d_gene,abundance,CDR3nt,CDR3aa
TRBV5-4,TRBJ1-2,-,once,TGTGCCAGCAGCCCCGTCGGGGTGGGCGGCTACACCTTC,CASSPVGVGGYTF
TRBV9,TRBJ1-4,-,few,TGTGCCAGCAGCGTAGGCGTGGGGAGCACTAATGAAAAACTGTTTTTT,CASSVGVGSTNEKLFF
TRBV27,TRBJ1-2,-,-,TGTGCCAGCAGTTTACCGTTACGGACAGCTAACTATGGCTGCACCTTC,CASSLPLRTANYGCTF
TRBV30,TRBJ1-5,-,-,TGTGCCTGGAGTGGAGGGCCCTCAGCCCAGCATTTT,CAWSGGPSAQHF
TRBV6-5,TRBJ1-1,TRBD1,few,TGTGCCAGCAGTATGGGGACAGGGAACACTGAAGCTTTCTTT,CASSMGTGNTEAFF
TRBV27,TRBJ2-1,TRBD1,-,TGTGCCAGCAGGACAGGGAACGTGAACAATGAGCAGTTCTTC,CASRTGNVNNEQFF
TRBV10-1,TRBJ1-2,-,-,TGCGCCAGCAGTGAACAGGGCTCCCATGGCTACACCTTC,CASSEQGSHGYTF
TRBV7-9,TRBJ2-2,TRBD1,-,TGTGCCAGCAGACCCGGGACAGGGGGAATCGCCGGGGAGCTGTTTTTT,CASRPGTGGIAGELFF
TRBV5-1,TRBJ2-5,-,few,TGCGCCAGCAGCTTGACAGGGCGGCAAGAGACCCAGTACTTC,CASSLTGRQETQYF
TRBV2,TRBJ2-1,-,-,TGTGCCAGCAGTACAGGTTACAATGAGCAGTTCTTC,CASSTGYNEQFF
TRBV7-6,TRBJ2-1,TRBD1,-,TGTGCCAGCAGCGTAGGACAGGGCAGGGATGAGCAGTTCTTC,CASSVGQGRDEQFF
TRBV19,TRBJ1-1,-,-,TGTGCCACGTCCCGGGGGAACACTGAAGCTTTCTTT,CATSRGNTEAFF
TRBV4-1,TRBJ2-3,TRBD2,-,TGCGCCAGCAGCCAAGTTCCTAGCGGGGGGGATACGCAGTATTTT,CASSQVPSGGDTQYF
TRBV6-4,TRBJ1-1,-,-,TGTGCCAGCAGTGAGGACTGGAACACTGAAGCTTTCTTT,CASSEDWNTEAFF
TRBV2,TRBJ2-1,TRBD1,once,TGTGCCAGCAGTGACAACAGGGGGGATGAGCAGTTCTTC,CASSDNRGDEQFF
TRBV19,TRBJ2-3,-,-,TGTGCCAGTAGTATTTCCCTCTCAGATACGCAGTATTTT,CASSISLSDTQYF
TRBV30,TRBJ2-4,-,-,TGTGCCTGGACGTGGAAGGGGCCTCTACCCCGCGTTCAGTACTTC,CAWTWKGPLPRVQYF
TRBV5-1,TRBJ1-2,TRBD1,-,TGCGCCAGCAGCTTGAGAGGGGGCGCTAGCTATGGCTACACCTTC,CASSLRGGASYGYTF
TRBV7-3,TRBJ2-2,TRBD2,once,TGTGCCAGCAGCTTTCTTGGACTAGAGGGCACCGGGGAGCTGTTTTTT,CASSFLGLEGTGELFF
TRBV5-1,TRBJ1-1,-,-,TGCGCCAGCAGGGTGAGACGGGGGGAGGACACTGAAGCTTTCTTT,CASRVRRGEDTEAFF
TRBV7-3,TRBJ2-6,TRBD1,-,TGTGCCAGCAGCTCGACAGGGTTAAGGTCTGGGGCCAACGTCCTGACTTTC,CASSSTGLRSGANVLTF
TRBV29-1,TRBJ1-1,TRBD1,few,TGCAGCGTTGCAACAGGGGGGCACACTGAAGCTTTCTTT,CSVATGGHTEAFF
TRBV9,TRBJ1-2,TRBD1,-,TGTGCCAGCAGCCGCGACAGGGCTCAGGGCTACACCTTC,CASSRDRAQGYTF
TRBV2,TRBJ2-1,-,few,TGTGCCAGCAGTAGCGACAGCCTGAGGAGCGATGAGCAGTTCTTC,CASSSDSLRSDEQFF
TRBV2,TRBJ1-4,-,once,TGTGCCAGCAGTGAAGAATACAGGTCGAGAATTGAAAAACTGTTTTTT,CASSEEYRSRIEKLFF
TRBV7-9,TRBJ2-3,-,-,TGTGCCAGCAGCTTAGAGCAGGGCACAGATACGCAGTATTTT,CASSLEQGTDTQYF
TRBV18,TRBJ1-3,-,once,TGTGCCAGCTCACCACCGCAGGCAGGGTACTTCTCTGGAAACACCATATATTTT,CASSPPQAGYFSGNTIYF
TRBV7-2,TRBJ1-5,-,-,TGTGCCAGCAGCTTAGGGCGGGGTCAGCATCAGCCCCAGCATTTT,CASSLGRGQHQPQHF
TRBV20-1,TRBJ2-7,-,-,TGCAGTGCCCCAGGCACCTACGAGCAGTACTTC,CSAPGTYEQYF
TRBV7-2,TRBJ1-6,-,few,TGTGCCAGCAGCTTAGAGGGGCGTTCACCCCTCCACTTT,CASSLEGRSPLHF